This T cell receptor (beta chain) is from a study of blood T cells in healthy people across ages. Findings of the study overall: Donors of long life had a larger count of naive CD4+ cells and greater diversity than aged donors.

Remarks on this clonotype: The antigen remains undetermined.

Sample-barcoded 5' priming and a J-beta primer mix drove a second PCR of 7 to 11 cycles. Carrying 12 random nucleotides, a template-switch adaptor labeled each individual cDNA molecule. TCRdb re-analysed the 5' RACE reads in MiXCR, keeping a single row per CDR3 protein. In the table there are fewer than 750,000 distinct CDR3 sequences, more than 45% of which are singletons. Germline lookup yields CDR1 ENHRY and CDR2 SYGVKD. The CDR3 runs to 16 residues. Between the trimmed V and J ends, which lost 11 bases and 2 bases, there was a span of 23 bases. This receptor was obtained from a woman over 75 in good health. The chain is built from TRBV10-3 and TRBJ2-3, with D perhaps TRBD1 (6 bases). Material: blood. For the CDR3, the DNA is TGTGCCCCCGAGGGGGACCCCATCTATTTCACAGATACGCAGTATTTT. Residues: CAPEGDPIYFTDTQYF.